The next 23 T cell receptor beta chains were all read from a single sample in a study of blood T cell repertoires in COVID-19 (dated by TCRdb to 2020 to 2022). Library construction relied on the immunoSEQ multiplex PCR assay. Drawn from immuneACCESS, this table holds only the in-frame rearrangements with V and J called that TCRdb kept. Clones are partly lost; checked studies trace under half to an unresolved V gene and leave the rest unexplained. A total of under 200,000 clones appear in this sample, 77% of them only once. Clones ranked in the top ten supply approximately 2.8% of the sample. The sequenced sample was peripheral blood. Source of these receptors: a man between 65 and 80 years old with acute or convalescent COVID-19.

This clone was recorded a few times. The chain joins TRBV6-5 to TRBJ2-5, with 7 nucleotides matching TRBD2. Germline CDR1 reads MNHEY; CDR2 reads SVGAGI. This CDR3 has 16 residues. After removal of 0 bases from V and 9 bases from J, the junction contained 13 bases not matched to a gene. CDR3 nucleotide sequence: TGTGCCAGCAGTTACTCAGGAAGCGGGGAATCGTCGGCCCAGTACTTC. This gives the protein CASSYSGSGESSAQYF.

This chain uses TRBV2 with TRBJ1-1; D may be TRBD1 (5 bases). Germline values: CDR1 SNHLY, CDR2 FYNNEI. CDR3 length: 16 amino acids. The V and J ends lost 1 base and 4 bases respectively, with 16 bases between them. The CDR3 loop reads CASSEVPGGMGTEAFF. The DNA for the CDR3 is TGTGCCAGCAGTGAAGTCCCCGGGGGAATGGGCACTGAAGCTTTCTTT.

The genes are TRBV3-1 (or the pseudogene TRBV3-2) and TRBJ2-7, with TRBD1 identical over 8 bases. J gave up 2 bases and V 3 bases, and 3 bases lay outside the gene matches. The CDR3 length is 14 residues. Germline V lookup: CDR1 LGHDT, CDR2 YNNKEL (reference sequence). CDR3 in amino acids: CASSQDRVPYEQYF. The CDR3 DNA follows: TGTGCCAGCAGCCAGGACAGGGTCCCCTACGAGCAGTACTTC.

The CDR3, as DNA: TGTGCCAGCAGCTTACGGCCCGGGGCTGGGGCCAACGTCCTGACTTTC. This sequence encodes CASSLRPGAGANVLTF. The J gene is TRBJ2-6, the V gene TRBV7-6; TRBD2 might be the D (5 bases). From germline, CDR1 is SGHVS and CDR2 FNYEAQ. This CDR3 is 16 amino acids long. The V gene lost 2 bases and the J gene lost 2 bases, with 10 bases spanning the gap.

The CDR3 DNA reads TGTGCCAGCAGCACAGACGGGACTAGCGGGAGAGGGCAGTACTTC. This encodes CASSTDGTSGRGQYF. The V call is TRBV7-2, the J call TRBJ2-7; 14 bases are shared with TRBD2. V lost 5 bases and J lost 9; bases outside the gene matches: 9. The germline CDR1 and CDR2 sequences are SGHTA and FQGNSA. The CDR3 is made up of 15 amino acids.

The chain links TRBV18 to TRBJ2-1; maybe TRBD1 (5 bases). The ends were cut back, 2 bases at V and 9 bases at J, with 14 bases in the middle. The germline V gene has CDR1 KGHSH and CDR2 LQKENI. CDR3 length: 14 residues. CDR3 bases: TGTGCCAGCTCACCAGTCCTACAGGAAAGTGAGCAGTTCTTC. This encodes CASSPVLQESEQFF. Looking up the rest from reference TRBV18 and TRBJ2-1 gives the full variable domain: NAGVMQNPRHLVRRRGQEARLRCSPMKGHSHVYWYRQLPEEGLKFMVYLQKENIIDESGMPKERFSAEFPKEGPSILRIQQVVRGDSAAYFCASSPVLQESEQFFGPGTRLTVL.

The chain uses TRBV7-8 and TRBJ1-2; the D gene is possibly TRBD1 (6 bases). Between the trimmed V and J ends, which lost 1 base and 4 bases, there was a span of 13 bases. CDR1 and CDR2 (germline): SGHVS, FQNEAQ. The CDR3 runs to 15 residues. CDR3 coding DNA: TGTGCCAGCAGCTTAGAGGGACAACTTAGCTATGGCTACACCTTC. Amino acids: CASSLEGQLSYGYTF.

On this clone: Germline and junction disagree at one end, which may indicate a read error. The V and J genes are TRBV28 and TRBJ2-7; 8 bases agree with TRBD2. CDR3 size: 12 residues. Per the germline V gene, CDR1 is MDHEN and CDR2 is SYDVKM. CDR3 loop: CASSLEGKREHF. CDR3 nucleotide sequence: TGTGCCAGCAGTTTAGAGGGGAAGCGGGAGCACTTC.

The chain combines TRBV5-6 with TRBJ1-2, with D possibly matching TRBD1 (6 bases). This CDR3 comprises 15 residues. V was trimmed by 1 base and J by 8 bases, leaving 18 bases between them. The V gene's germline CDR1 is SGHDT and CDR2 YYEEEE. Here the CDR3 reads CASSLSGDGRVGYTF. The CDR3 region has the DNA TGTGCCAGCAGCTTGTCAGGGGACGGACGGGTCGGCTACACCTTC.

The chain joins TRBV5-4 to TRBJ2-7; D perhaps matches TRBD2 (5 bases). The V and J ends lost 5 bases and 3 bases respectively, with 9 bases between them. The CDR3 sequence is 12 residues long. Germline CDR1 and CDR2: SGHNT and YYREEE (reference sequence). The CDR3 is CASRRENYEQYF. The CDR3 DNA is TGTGCCAGCAGGAGGGAGAACTACGAGCAGTACTTC.

The rearrangement joins TRBV14 to TRBJ2-4; 7 bases line up with TRBD1. This CDR3 is 13 amino acids long. CDR1 SGHDN and CDR2 FVKESK come from the germline V gene. V trimming: 4 bases; J trimming: 6 bases; junction bases outside the gene matches: 3. Here the CDR3 reads CASSPGQLNIQYF. The CDR3, as DNA: TGTGCCAGCAGCCCGGGACAGCTAAACATTCAGTACTTC. Full variable domain (outside the CDR3, taken from reference TRBV14 and TRBJ2-4): EAGVTQFPSHSVIEKGQTVTLRCDPISGHDNLYWYRRVMGKEIKFLLHFVKESKQDESGMPNNRFLAERTGGTYSTLKVQPAELEDSGVYFCASSPGQLNIQYFGAGTRLSVL.

The chain joins TRBV4-3 to TRBJ2-7, with 10 bases identical to TRBD2. Looked up from germline, CDR1 is LGHNA and CDR2 is YSLEER. V lost 6 bases, J lost 2 bases, and 7 bases stayed unmatched. This CDR3 has 15 amino acids. CDR3 residues: CASRLRLAGAYEQYF. DNA for the CDR3: TGCGCCAGCAGACTTCGTCTAGCGGGAGCCTACGAGCAGTACTTC.

The V and J genes are TRBV7-2 and TRBJ1-2; D perhaps matches TRBD1 (6 bases). Germline CDR1 SGHTA, CDR2 FQGNSA. Trimming removed 1 base from V and 4 bases from J, with 13 bases in between. This CDR3 spans 15 amino acids. The CDR3 sequence is CASSLVVGGGYGYTF. The DNA of the CDR3 is TGTGCCAGCAGCTTAGTGGTAGGGGGTGGCTATGGCTACACCTTC. The full variable domain, rest sourced from reference TRBV7-2 and TRBJ1-2, is GAGVSQSPSNKVTEKGKDVELRCDPISGHTALYWYRQSLGQGLEFLIYFQGNSAPDKSGLPSDRFSAERTGGSVSTLTIQRTQQEDSAVYLCASSLVVGGGYGYTFGSGTRLTVV.

This clone was picked up one time. The rearrangement links TRBV5-1 to TRBJ1-3; a weak D match, TRBD1 (5 bases). Germline V lookup: CDR1 SGHRS, CDR2 YFSETQ. Trimming took off 4 bases at V and 4 bases at J, with 9 bases between the two ends. The CDR3 extends over 13 amino acids. In DNA, the CDR3 is TGCGCCAGCAGCCAGGGTGAAGGAAACACCATATATTTT. This codes for CASSQGEGNTIYF.

The J gene is TRBJ1-1, the V gene TRBV29-1, with a weak D call TRBD1 (6 bases). This CDR3 has 14 amino acids. Per the germline V gene, CDR1 is SQVTM and CDR2 is ANQGSEA. V gave up 3 bases and J gave up 3 bases, with 14 bases separating them. The CDR3 DNA reads as TGCAGCGTTGATGGGGGCCTACCCCACACTGAAGCTTTCTTT. Its protein product is CSVDGGLPHTEAFF. Drawing the rest from reference TRBV29-1 and TRBJ1-1, the complete variable domain is SAVISQKPSRDICQRGTSLTIQCQVDSQVTMMFWYRQQPGQSLTLIATANQGSEATYESGFVIDKFPISRPNLTFSTLTVSNMSPEDSSIYLCSVDGGLPHTEAFFGQGTRLTVV.

This chain links TRBV19 with TRBJ1-5; 7 bases are a match to TRBD1. There are 15 residues in the CDR3. CDR1 LNHDA and CDR2 SQIVND come from the germline V gene (reference sequence). V was pared by 4 bases and J by 0 bases, with 3 bases of the junction left unmatched. This CDR3 is CASSTGTVSNQPQHF. In DNA, the CDR3 is TGTGCCAGTAGTACAGGGACAGTTAGCAATCAGCCCCAGCATTTT.

This chain uses TRBV28 with TRBJ1-1; 7 bases are a match to TRBD1. Germline V gene data show CDR1 as MDHEN and CDR2 as SYDVKM. V trimming: 4 bases; J trimming: 0 bases; junction bases outside the gene matches: 2. The CDR3 runs to 14 residues. DNA of the CDR3: TGTGCCAGCAGTTCGGGACAGATGAACACTGAAGCTTTCTTT. Protein: CASSSGQMNTEAFF. Based on the CDR3 plus reference TRBV28 and TRBJ1-1, the full variable domain is DVKVTQSSRYLVKRTGEKVFLECVQDMDHENMFWYRQDPGLGLRLIYFSYDVKMKEKGDIPEGYSVSREKKERFSLILESASTNQTSMYLCASSSGQMNTEAFFGQGTRLTVV.

J is TRBJ2-7 and V is TRBV4-1; the D is unclear. The CDR3 has 13 amino acids. Trimming took 2 bases from V and 4 from J, leaving 9 bases between them. Per germline, CDR1 MGHRA and CDR2 YSYEKL. The CDR3 loop is CASSQNPSYEQYF. The CDR3 DNA is TGCGCCAGCAGCCAAAACCCTAGTTACGAGCAGTACTTC.

In this sample, this clone turned up a few times. CDR3 protein: CASSSRGHLGAFF. In DNA form, the CDR3 reads TGTGCCAGCAGTTCCAGGGGACACTTGGGGGCTTTCTTT. The chain couples TRBV6-5 to TRBJ1-1; tentatively, D is TRBD1 (6 bases). V lost 4 bases to trimming and J lost 11 bases, with 17 bases between them. Germline values: CDR1 MNHEY, CDR2 SVGAGI. The CDR3 sequence is 13 residues long.

The rearrangement uses TRBV5-4 and TRBJ1-4, with 9 bases aligning to TRBD1. V shed 0 bases and J 4 bases; nucleotides not matched to a gene: 1. CDR1 and CDR2 from the germline V gene are SGHNT and YYREEE (reference sequence). The CDR3 has 15 residues. The CDR3 loop is CASSLGGQGNEKLFF. The CDR3 DNA is TGTGCCAGCAGCTTGGGGGGACAGGGTAATGAAAAACTGTTTTTT.

J is TRBJ2-2 and V is TRBV5-4, with D maybe TRBD1 (6 bases). Germline V lookup: CDR1 SGHNT, CDR2 YYREEE (reference sequence). The CDR3 covers 13 residues. V lost 4 bases and J lost 6, with 10 bases in between. CDR3: CASSHRDPGELFF. CDR3 sequence (DNA): TGTGCCAGCAGCCACAGGGATCCCGGGGAGCTGTTTTTT.

This chain connects TRBV7-9 to TRBJ2-3, with TRBD1 identical over 8 bases. J gave up 4 bases and V 4 bases, and 1 base lay outside the gene matches. This CDR3 comprises 13 residues. Germline lookup yields CDR1 SEHNR and CDR2 FQNEAQ (reference sequence). CDR3 DNA sequence: TGTGCCAGCAGCTGGGGACAGGCAGATACGCAGTATTTT. Amino acids: CASSWGQADTQYF.

In DNA form, the CDR3 reads TGTGCCAGCAGCCAAGGTCCTAGCGGGAGCACAGATACGCAGTATTTT. Protein: CASSQGPSGSTDTQYF. The V and J genes are TRBV3-1 (or the pseudogene TRBV3-2) and TRBJ2-3; 8 bases match TRBD2. The germline V gene encodes CDR1 LGHDT and CDR2 YNNKEL (reference sequence). J gave up 0 bases and V 1 base, and 3 bases lay outside the gene matches. CDR3 length: 16 residues.